A single sample gave rise to the 25 T cell receptor beta chains below, sequenced in a study of T cell responses to AZD1222 COVID-19 vaccine. Assay used: immunoSEQ multiplex PCR; TCRdb lists only in-frame clones, some missing. The repertoire has around 150,000 clones, about 92% of them found once; the top ten carry 1% to 1.5%. The sample consisted of peripheral blood, taken 28 days after the second AZD1222 dose. Receptors were obtained from an adult who received the AZD1222 COVID-19 vaccine.

V usage is TRBV7-2 and J usage is TRBJ1-6; D uncertain. V was pared by 5 bases and J by 11 bases, with 19 bases between. Germline assignment: CDR1 SGHTA and CDR2 FQGNSA. The CDR3 is 15 residues long. CDR3 loop: CASSATGPSTAPLHF. The CDR3 region has the DNA TGTGCCAGCAGCGCGACCGGGCCATCCACAGCACCCCTCCACTTT.

The genes are TRBV7-6 and TRBJ2-5; D is undetermined. The CDR3 is 15 amino acids. Germline CDR1 SGHVS, CDR2 FNYEAQ. Between the trimmed V and J ends, which lost 1 base and 1 base, there was a span of 10 bases. CDR3: CASSLGHPGQETQYF. The DNA of the CDR3 is TGTGCCAGCAGCTTAGGTCATCCAGGCCAAGAGACCCAGTACTTC.

The genes are TRBV9 and TRBJ1-2, with 7 bases fitting TRBD1. With V trimmed by 1 base and J by 8 bases, 23 bases remained unmatched. The CDR3 length is 19 residues. Germline CDR1 SGDLS, CDR2 YYNGEE. The CDR3 is CASSVTPSVSGQASWGYTF. Written as DNA, the CDR3 is TGTGCCAGCAGCGTAACCCCCTCGGTTTCTGGACAGGCCTCATGGGGCTACACCTTC.

The chain is built from TRBV19 and TRBJ2-2; the D gene is possibly TRBD1 (6 bases). CDR1 and CDR2 from the germline V gene are LNHDA and SQIVND (reference sequence). This CDR3 has 14 residues. The V end lost 6 bases, the J end lost 5 bases, and 13 bases lay between the germline ends. The CDR3 reads CASRTFQGTGELFF. Written as DNA, the CDR3 is TGTGCCAGTAGAACGTTCCAGGGGACCGGGGAGCTGTTTTTT. The full variable domain, completed using reference TRBV19 and TRBJ2-2, is DGGITQSPKYLFRKEGQNVTLSCEQNLNHDAMYWYRQDPGQGLRLIYYSQIVNDFQKGDIAEGYSVSREKKESFPLTVTSAQKNPTAFYLCASRTFQGTGELFFGEGSRLTVL.

V gene TRBV12-3 or TRBV12-4 combines with J gene TRBJ1-6, with 7 nucleotides matching TRBD1. J lost 7 bases, V lost 7 bases, and 4 bases had no gene match. The CDR3 has 13 amino acids. The CDR3 sequence: CASNTGVNSPLHF. Written as DNA, the CDR3 is TGTGCCAGCAATACAGGGGTAAATTCACCCCTCCACTTT.

The chain combines TRBV25-1 with TRBJ1-4, with D tentatively TRBD1 (5 bases). Germline-derived CDR1 and CDR2 are MGHDK and SYGVNS. The ends were cut back, 4 bases at V and 5 bases at J, with 11 bases in the middle. The CDR3 consists of 14 residues. CDR3 residues: CASSAGTWNEKLFF. The CDR3 region has the DNA TGTGCCAGCAGTGCCGGGACCTGGAATGAAAAACTGTTTTTT.

The rearrangement joins TRBV9 to TRBJ2-3; TRBD2 aligns across 12 bases. V shed 6 bases and J 6 bases; nucleotides not matched to a gene: 8. The CDR3 contains 15 residues. Germline CDR1 SGDLS, CDR2 YYNGEE. The CDR3 region has the DNA TGTGCCAGCAACCCTAGCGGGAGGGCCGGGGATACGCAGTATTTT. It is translated as CASNPSGRAGDTQYF.

The chain recombines TRBV7-9 with TRBJ2-2; no clear D. There are 16 residues in the CDR3. V was pared by 5 bases and J by 3 bases, with 16 bases between. Germline V gene sequence: CDR1 SEHNR, CDR2 FQNEAQ (reference sequence). CDR3 bases: TGTGCCAGCAGCCTGGATTTGGGCAAACACACCGGGGAGCTGTTTTTT. Translated, it gives CASSLDLGKHTGELFF.

The chain's CDR3 is CASSLSATEAFF. Here the CDR3 DNA reads TGTGCCAGCAGCTTATCGGCTACTGAAGCTTTCTTT. V gene TRBV7-9 combines with J gene TRBJ1-1; no reliable D call. Trimming pared 2 bases from V and 5 bases from J, leaving 6 bases between. The CDR3 has 12 residues. Per the germline V gene, CDR1 is SEHNR and CDR2 is FQNEAQ (reference sequence).

The rearrangement links TRBV7-8 to TRBJ1-1; D remains unclear. Germline assignment: CDR1 SGHVS and CDR2 FQNEAQ. The CDR3 is 16 amino acids. The germline V and J ends were trimmed by 4 bases and 1 base, with 16 bases remaining between them. The CDR3 DNA follows: TGTGCCAGCAGCTCCAACAAGCTGGTCCCGAACACTGAAGCTTTCTTT. This gives the protein CASSSNKLVPNTEAFF.

The J gene is TRBJ1-6, the V gene TRBV19; D is ambiguous. The CDR3 has 15 residues. Germline lookup yields CDR1 LNHDA and CDR2 SQIVND (reference sequence). V dropped 8 bases and J dropped 7 bases, with 18 bases sitting between them. CDR3 protein: CASRSQARMNSPLHF. The CDR3 DNA sequence: TGTGCCAGTCGAAGCCAGGCACGGATGAATTCACCCCTCCACTTT.

CDR3 nucleotide sequence: TGTGCCAGCAGTGAGGCTGGGGAGAATGAGCAGTTCTTC. Its protein product is CASSEAGENEQFF. This sequence joins TRBV6-4 and TRBJ2-1, with a weak D call TRBD2 (5 bases). Trimming cost V 3 bases and J 7 bases, with 10 bases left between them. The length of the CDR3 is 13 residues. CDR1 and CDR2 from the germline V gene are MRHNA and SNTAGT.

The rearrangement joins TRBV7-9 to TRBJ2-3; the match to TRBD2 covers 9 bases. The CDR3 loop spans 13 amino acids. The junction had 5 bases not matched to a gene; V was cut back by 11 bases and J by 2 bases. The germline CDR1 and CDR2 sequences are SEHNR and FQNEAQ (reference sequence). This chain's CDR3 is CASPSGATDTQYF. The DNA of the CDR3 is TGTGCCTCGCCTAGCGGGGCCACAGATACGCAGTATTTT.

The V call is TRBV4-1, the J call TRBJ1-1; D is ambiguous. The germline V and J ends were trimmed by 0 bases and 3 bases, with 11 bases remaining between them. CDR3 size: 15 residues. CDR1 is MGHRA, CDR2 YSYEKL, per germline. CDR3: CASSQERALDTEAFF. The CDR3 DNA sequence: TGCGCCAGCAGCCAAGAGAGGGCTTTGGACACTGAAGCTTTCTTT.

J is TRBJ2-1 and V is TRBV4-1; D gene unclear. Germline CDR1 and CDR2: MGHRA and YSYEKL. Trimming cost V 4 bases and J 4 bases, with 2 bases left between them. The CDR3 is made up of 11 amino acids. The chain's CDR3 is CASSLYNEQFF. CDR3 bases: TGCGCCAGCAGCCTTTACAATGAGCAGTTCTTC.

The rearrangement joins TRBV24-1 to TRBJ2-2; 9 bases are shared with TRBD2. CDR1 and CDR2 from the germline V gene are KGHDR and SFDVKD. V lost 3 bases and J lost 8; bases outside the gene matches: 15. This CDR3 contains 18 residues. The CDR3 loop reads CATSDASAREGVMGELFF. CDR3 in DNA: TGTGCCACCAGTGATGCCTCGGCGCGGGAGGGCGTTATGGGGGAGCTGTTTTTT.

The chain employs TRBV30 and TRBJ1-1; D is undetermined. The V gene's germline CDR1 is GTSNPN and CDR2 SVGIG (reference sequence). CDR3 length: 11 amino acids. V dropped 2 bases and J dropped 7 bases, with 8 bases sitting between them. The CDR3 is CAWSLGLEAFF. The CDR3 DNA is TGTGCCTGGAGTCTCGGACTTGAAGCTTTCTTT.

The chain uses TRBV11-2 and TRBJ2-7; D unclear. Deletions cut 5 bases from V and 3 bases from J, with 5 bases between. CDR1 and CDR2 from the germline V gene are SGHAT and FQNNGV. This CDR3 has 11 residues. The CDR3 DNA reads as TGTGCCAGCAGCCTTCACTACGAGCAGTACTTC. The encoded protein is CASSLHYEQYF.

The chain has TRBV5-4 and TRBJ2-7; D is perhaps TRBD1 (6 bases). Trimming took off 0 bases at V and 5 bases at J, with 18 bases between the two ends. Germline V gene lookup returns CDR1 SGHNT and CDR2 YYREEE (reference sequence). This CDR3 has 16 amino acids. In DNA, the CDR3 is TGTGCCAGCAGCTTGGGGCAGAGGGGGAGTCGCGACGAGCAGTACTTC. Its translation: CASSLGQRGSRDEQYF.

This clone has only one observation. This chain links TRBV19 with TRBJ2-1; 9 nucleotides agree with TRBD1. The V segment lost 4 bases and the J segment 1 base; nucleotides outside the gene matches: 8. The V gene's germline CDR1 is LNHDA and CDR2 SQIVND (reference sequence). This CDR3 has 17 residues. This chain's CDR3 is CASSRVGTGRSYNEQFF. The CDR3 region has the DNA TGTGCCAGTAGTAGGGTAGGGACAGGGAGGTCCTACAATGAGCAGTTCTTC.

The chain couples TRBV25-1 to TRBJ1-1; D is possibly TRBD1 (6 bases). This CDR3 region has 13 residues. The V end was cut by 3 bases, the J end by 5 bases, with 10 bases between. CDR1 and CDR2 (germline): MGHDK, SYGVNS. The CDR3 is CASSEAGVTEAFF. As DNA, the CDR3 is TGTGCCAGCAGTGAGGCAGGGGTGACTGAAGCTTTCTTT.

This clone is a singleton in its sample. V and J are TRBV29-1 and TRBJ1-1; tentatively, D is TRBD1 (5 bases). V lost 7 bases to trimming and J lost 6 bases, with 18 bases between them. Germline lookup yields CDR1 SQVTM and CDR2 ANQGSEA. The CDR3 extends over 13 amino acids. The CDR3 DNA follows: TGCAGCGCGCGGGGGACCGCGGTAGCTGAAGCTTTCTTT. It specifies CSARGTAVAEAFF. The complete variable domain, with remaining parts taken from reference TRBV29-1 and TRBJ1-1, reads SAVISQKPSRDICQRGTSLTIQCQVDSQVTMMFWYRQQPGQSLTLIATANQGSEATYESGFVIDKFPISRPNLTFSTLTVSNMSPEDSSIYLCSARGTAVAEAFFGQGTRLTVV.

The chain links TRBV29-1 to TRBJ2-1, with a tentative D call TRBD1 (5 bases). Per the germline V gene, CDR1 is SQVTM and CDR2 is ANQGSEA. The CDR3 loop spans 14 amino acids. Trimming left V 5 bases short and J 2 bases short, with 13 bases between. The CDR3 bases are TGCAGCGTTACCCTCGACAGCACCTACAATGAGCAGTTCTTC. This translates into CSVTLDSTYNEQFF.

The V call is TRBV11-2, the J call TRBJ1-1, with D uncertain. CDR1 and CDR2 (germline): SGHAT, FQNNGV. The CDR3 has 14 amino acids. The germline V and J ends were trimmed by 2 bases and 3 bases, with 10 bases remaining between them. The CDR3 is CASSLTVRDTEAFF. The CDR3, as DNA: TGTGCCAGCAGCTTAACTGTTAGAGACACTGAAGCTTTCTTT. Full variable domain (remainder filled in from reference TRBV11-2 and TRBJ1-1): EAGVAQSPRYKIIEKRQSVAFWCNPISGHATLYWYQQILGQGPKLLIQFQNNGVVDDSQLPKDRFSAERLKGVDSTLKIQPAKLEDSAVYLCASSLTVRDTEAFFGQGTRLTVV.

This clone was recorded only once. Within the sample, other DNA sequences also encode this same CDR3. This chain joins TRBV28 and TRBJ1-5; the D is unclear. V gave up 4 bases and J gave up 4 bases, with 8 bases separating them. This CDR3 region has 13 residues. Germline V gene lookup returns CDR1 MDHEN and CDR2 SYDVKM. The CDR3 region has the DNA TGTGCCAGCAGTTGGGGATTGAATCAGCCCCAGCATTTT. Translated: CASSWGLNQPQHF.